This TCR beta chain was observed in a study of blood T cells in healthy people across ages. Primed by a sample-barcoded 5' primer and a J-beta primer mix, a second PCR proceeded for roughly 7 to 11 cycles. MiXCR, run by TCRdb on the 5' RACE reads, gives a single entry per CDR3 protein. The sample records some 1,000,000 distinct CDR3 sequences, under 30% being singletons. Whole-study findings and limits: Not knowing donor CMV status may have confounded expanded clonotype changes.

CDR3 length equals 14 residues. The germline CDR1 and CDR2 sequences are MNHNY and SVGAGI (reference sequence). Losses at the gene ends were 6 bases for V and 0 bases for J; bases not matched to a gene: 4. Worth noting for this clonotype: The antigen is unknown. This may come from a read error, since a much larger clone is one base off.

Researchers isolated at least 7 million PBMCs per sample. In addition, the sample was reused for a study of T cells of mothers and their children. That report adds: Sequencing returned over 8 million TCR beta CDR3 reads per mother and some 3 million per child.

The TCR sequence derives from a girl aged 2 to 9 in good health. The genes are TRBV6-6 and TRBJ2-7, with TRBD1 identical over 8 bases. The source material was blood. CDR3 residues: CASRFGQGSYEQYF. Here the CDR3 DNA reads TGTGCCAGCAGATTTGGACAGGGCTCCTACGAGCAGTACTTC.